This T cell receptor (beta chain) appears in the sequencing data of a study of breast tumors, draining lymph nodes, adjacent tissues. Study-wide findings and caveats: Luminal-like breast cancer showed significantly higher tumor–nontumor repertoire similarity than basal-like. Tumors had less TCR diversity than lymph nodes, more than nontumor tissue.

Breast cancer patients provided tissue from their axillary draining lymph nodes. TCRdb reprocessed the multiplex PCR reads via MiXCR and lists one record per CDR3 protein. In the table there are approximately 280,000 distinct CDR3 sequences, about 30% of which are singletons. Details on this clonotype: Its target is not known. A read error may be the cause here, since a much bigger clone is one base away.

The receptor's source is a female donor with breast cancer. Some clones in this sample may be carry-over from other donors' samples. Sequencing input: axillary lymph node tissue.

Here the CDR3 DNA reads TGTGCCAGCAACCAAAGAGGGGGCTACGAGCAGTACTTC. Translating it yields CASNQRGGYEQYF. The chain employs TRBV6-1 and TRBJ2-7, with D maybe TRBD1 (6 bases). Germline V lookup: CDR1 MNHNS, CDR2 SASEGT. The CDR3 loop spans 13 amino acids. Trimming took off 7 bases at V and 3 bases at J, with 13 bases between the two ends.